This T cell receptor beta chain originates from a study of blood T cells in healthy people across ages. Study-level points and caveats: Estimates of total diversity, which came from one million sequenced T cells, were considered to be underestimates. The fall in TCR beta diversity per million T cells was roughly linear with age.

This clonotype has a handful of counts. Antigen: not known. A second PCR of 7 to 11 cycles used a sample-barcoded 5' primer and a J-beta primer mix. Template switching added a 12-random-nucleotide identifier to every cDNA molecule. A single record per CDR3 protein comes from TCRdb applying MiXCR to the 5' RACE reads. The repertoire consists of roughly 650,000 distinct CDR3 sequences, with about a third occurring once and the leading ten covering 15% to 17%. Total RNA was isolated from each sample in quantities of at least 5 micrograms. This TCR came from a woman older than 75 in good health. The source material was blood.

CDR3 nucleotide sequence: TGCGCCAGCACCTCGACAGTCTCGAACACCGGGGAGCTGTTTTTT. Protein: CASTSTVSNTGELFF. This chain links TRBV5-1 with TRBJ2-2; weak D call: TRBD1 (5 bases). Germline V gene lookup returns CDR1 SGHRS and CDR2 YFSETQ. V was shortened by 6 bases and J by 0 bases, with 12 bases between the two germline ends. The CDR3 has 15 residues.